Described below is a single TCR beta chain sequence and its context. These data originate in a study of blood T cell repertoires in COVID-19. Across the whole study: Samples taken during acute and convalescent COVID-19 were collected in the United States, Italy and Spain. Nucleic acid was either cDNA or gDNA, and it came from T cells, B-cell-depleted T cells, or PBMCs.

From germline, CDR1 is KGHSH and CDR2 LQKENI. CDR3 length equals 15 residues. V shed 2 bases and J 2 bases; nucleotides not matched to a gene: 3. Per the original data handling: Amplification of reference gene primers provided the estimated nucleated cell counts. TCRdb keeps only in-frame clones here, not all; method: immunoSEQ multiplex PCR. That table supplies the V and J calls and clone size; D and trimming were determined from the DNA. The data show tens of thousands of clones, with roughly 85% seen just once and roughly 45% held by the top ten. The chain recombines TRBV18 with TRBJ2-3, with 8 bases matching TRBD2. The sequencing sample was made of peripheral blood. This TCR came from a human donor in a cohort sampled during active COVID-19. This CDR3 reads CASSPSSGITDTQYF. CDR3 DNA sequence: TGTGCCAGCTCACCAAGTAGCGGGATCACAGATACGCAGTATTTT.